The T cell receptor (beta chain) under discussion was sequenced for a study of human T cells and chemical hapten exposure. On the study more broadly: Enrolled patients were predominantly female and had alopecia areata, totalis or universalis.

MiXCR, applied by TCRdb to the RACE reads, yields one record per CDR3 protein. The data hold approximately 340,000 distinct CDR3 sequences, with roughly 6.9% observed a single time. Germline V gene sequence: CDR1 MGHRA, CDR2 YSYEKL. The V end was cut by 2 bases, the J end by 8 bases, with 10 bases between. The CDR3 length is 14 residues. Indicated time point: patch test 1, 2 weeks after DPC sensitization. Treatment indicated: therapeutic diphenylcyclopropenone sensitization with weekly scalp DPC. The sample in question was whole blood, obtained in connection with sensitization to the hapten diphenylcyclopropenone (DPC). The V and J genes are TRBV4-1 and TRBJ1-6, with D uncertain. The clonotype comes from a young woman with alopecia areata. Some clones in this sample may be carry-over from other donors' samples. DNA for the CDR3: TGCGCCAGCAGCCAAAGAAGCGTTGATTCACCCCTCCACTTT. Its translation: CASSQRSVDSPLHF.